Listed here are 28 T cell receptor beta chains from one sample, sequenced in a study of blood T cell repertoires in COVID-19. Repertoires were generated with immunoSEQ multiplex PCR, while TCRdb's copy carries only in-frame clones and drops some. The sample contains under 15,000 clones, approximately 74% of which appear only once. Input material: peripheral blood. The receptors stem from a man in his fifties or sixties with COVID-19, enrolled during active disease.

The gene calls are TRBV29-1 and TRBJ2-7, with no clear D. Germline CDR1 is SQVTM and CDR2 is ANQGSEA. Trimming took off 2 bases at V and 4 bases at J, with 6 bases between the two ends. The length of the CDR3 is 11 residues. The CDR3 DNA reads TGCAGCGTTGAATACGGTTACGAGCAGTACTTC. This codes for CSVEYGYEQYF.

Here the CDR3 reads CASSVYRAENTDTQYF. The CDR3 DNA follows: TGTGCCAGCAGCGTATACAGGGCAGAGAACACAGATACGCAGTATTTT. The genes are TRBV9 and TRBJ2-3; D might be TRBD1 (6 bases). The V end was cut by 1 base, the J end by 2 bases, with 14 bases between. The CDR3 has 16 residues. CDR1 and CDR2 from the germline V gene are SGDLS and YYNGEE. Variable domain in full (rest from reference TRBV9 and TRBJ2-3): DSGVTQTPKHLITATGQRVTLRCSPRSGDLSVYWYQQSLDQGLQFLIQYYNGEERAKGNILERFSAQQFPDLHSELNLSSLELGDSALYFCASSVYRAENTDTQYFGPGTRLTVL.

The chain uses TRBV5-4 and TRBJ1-2; TRBD1 matches 8 bases. Per germline, CDR1 SGHNT and CDR2 YYREEE (reference sequence). V lost 3 bases and J lost 6; bases outside the gene matches: 1. The CDR3 length is 12 residues. The CDR3 DNA follows: TGTGCCAGCAGCTGGACAGGGAATGGCTACACCTTC. It yields the protein CASSWTGNGYTF.

J is TRBJ1-1 and V is TRBV19; D possibly corresponds to TRBD1 (6 bases). The CDR3 sequence is 15 residues long. Trimming took off 1 base at V and 7 bases at J, with 16 bases between the two ends. Germline values: CDR1 LNHDA, CDR2 SQIVND (reference sequence). In nucleotides, the CDR3 is TGTGCCAGTAGTATAGGAGGGGGAGCCGACGGTGAAGCTTTCTTT. It is translated as CASSIGGGADGEAFF.

The rearrangement joins TRBV6-2 or TRBV6-3 to TRBJ2-3, with 13 bases aligning to TRBD2. The V gene end was trimmed by 5 bases and the J gene end by 5 bases; junction bases not matched to a gene: 7. This CDR3 has 16 amino acids. Germline CDR1 reads MNHEY; CDR2 reads SVGEGT. CDR3 DNA sequence: TGTGCCAGCAGTGAGGGACTAGCGGGATTGGGAGATACGCAGTATTTT. As protein: CASSEGLAGLGDTQYF.

This clone was detected only a few times. This chain uses TRBV7-3 with TRBJ2-1; 7 bases are shared with TRBD2. V dropped 5 bases and J dropped 3; count of bases not matched to a gene: 13. The germline gives CDR1 SGHTA, CDR2 FQGTGA. This CDR3 is 17 amino acids long. The CDR3 DNA follows: TGTGCCAGCAGCCCGCGTGGGCTAGCGGACCACTACAATGAGCAGTTCTTC. Its translation: CASSPRGLADHYNEQFF. The variable domain in full, completed from reference TRBV7-3 and TRBJ2-1, reads GAGVSQTPSNKVTEKGKYVELRCDPISGHTALYWYRQSLGQGPEFLIYFQGTGAADDSGLPNDRFFAVRPEGSVSTLKIQRTERGDSAVYLCASSPRGLADHYNEQFFGPGTRLTVL.

The gene calls are TRBV6-5 and TRBJ1-6; TRBD1 might be the D (6 bases). CDR1 MNHEY and CDR2 SVGAGI come from the germline V gene. This CDR3 has 16 residues. V lost 0 bases to trimming and J lost 5 bases, with 11 bases between them. In nucleotides, the CDR3 is TGTGCCAGCAGTTACTCGAGCAAGGGGGATAATTCACCCCTCCACTTT. Translation: CASSYSSKGDNSPLHF.

This rearrangement joins TRBV5-1 to TRBJ2-1, with 9 bases that match TRBD1. This CDR3 is built from 14 residues. Trimming cost V 4 bases and J 7 bases; bases outside gene matches: 6. Germline loops: CDR1 SGHRS, CDR2 YFSETQ. The CDR3 here is CASSGGQGLNEQFF. CDR3 nucleotide sequence: TGCGCCAGCAGCGGGGGACAGGGCTTGAATGAGCAGTTCTTC. The entire variable domain, with the rest obtained from reference TRBV5-1 and TRBJ2-1, is as follows: KAGVTQTPRYLIKTRGQQVTLSCSPISGHRSVSWYQQTPGQGLQFLFEYFSETQRNKGNFPGRFSGRQFSNSRSEMNVSTLELGDSALYLCASSGGQGLNEQFFGPGTRLTVL.

This chain connects TRBV30 to TRBJ1-4; D might be TRBD1 (5 bases). From germline, CDR1 is GTSNPN and CDR2 SVGIG (reference sequence). V gave up 3 bases and J gave up 2 bases, with 13 bases separating them. CDR3 size: 15 residues. The CDR3 DNA follows: TGTGCCTGGAGCCACCCAGACAGTACTAATGAAAAACTGTTTTTT. Its protein is CAWSHPDSTNEKLFF. The entire variable domain, with the rest obtained from reference TRBV30 and TRBJ1-4, is as follows: SQTIHQWPATLVQPVGSPLSLECTVEGTSNPNLYWYRQAAGRGLQLLFYSVGIGQISSEVPQNLSASRPQDRQFILSSKKLLLSDSGFYLCAWSHPDSTNEKLFFGSGTQLSVL.

V is TRBV5-1 and J is TRBJ1-6; D remains unclear. The germline V gene encodes CDR1 SGHRS and CDR2 YFSETQ. The CDR3 spans 14 residues. V was cut by 6 bases and J by 7 bases, with 14 bases left in between. CDR3 sequence: CASTPADFNSPLHF. CDR3 DNA: TGCGCCAGCACCCCGGCGGACTTCAATTCACCCCTCCACTTT.

This clone was detected once. The V gene is TRBV18, the J gene TRBJ2-3, with 14 bases identical to TRBD2. Germline CDR1 is KGHSH and CDR2 is LQKENI. This CDR3 has 16 amino acids. V was pared by 4 bases and J by 4 bases, with 4 bases of the junction left unmatched. Here the CDR3 reads CASSQGLAGAADTQYF. The CDR3 DNA follows: TGTGCCAGCTCACAGGGACTAGCGGGAGCGGCAGATACGCAGTATTTT.

This chain links TRBV21-1 with TRBJ1-5; the listed D gene, TRBD1, was not tested against the DNA. TRBV21-1 is labeled a pseudogene. The CDR3 runs to 17 residues. The DNA for the CDR3 is TGTGCCAGCAGCCGACTCCAAAGGGACAGGGTCAATCAGCCCCAGCATTTT. Residues: CASSRLQRDRVNQPQHF.

CDR3 protein: CASSQAQGRDTIYF. In DNA, the CDR3 is TGTGCCAGCAGCCAAGCGCAAGGGCGGGACACCATATATTTT. The V gene is TRBV3-1 (or the pseudogene TRBV3-2), the J gene TRBJ1-3; D unresolved. V was shortened by 1 base and J by 8 bases, with 12 bases between the two germline ends. The CDR3 spans 14 residues. The V gene's germline CDR1 is LGHDT and CDR2 YNNKEL (reference sequence).

This clone occurred a few times. The chain combines TRBV7-5 with TRBJ2-7; TRBD2 is the table's D call, not checked against the DNA. TRBV7-5 is a recognized pseudogene. The CDR3 covers 16 residues. The CDR3 DNA reads TGTGCCAGAAGCTTATTCGGCGGGCCTATCTCCTACGAGCAGTACGTC. It translates to CARSLFGGPISYEQYV.

This chain uses TRBV5-1 with TRBJ1-4; TRBD1 matches 7 bases. The CDR3 length is 17 residues. Germline-derived CDR1 and CDR2 are SGHRS and YFSETQ. Losses at the gene ends were 1 base for V and 6 bases for J; bases not matched to a gene: 12. The CDR3 here is CASSLYWVGGGDEKLFF. As DNA, the CDR3 is TGCGCCAGCAGCTTGTATTGGGTAGGGGGCGGAGATGAAAAACTGTTTTTT.

Only a few counts were recorded for this clone. This chain uses TRBV6-2 or TRBV6-3 with TRBJ2-4; a weak D match, TRBD2 (6 bases). The CDR3 contains 16 residues. CDR1 is MNHEY, CDR2 SVGEGT, per germline. V lost 2 bases and J 0 bases, leaving 11 bases between the germline ends. In nucleotides, the CDR3 is TGTGCCAGCAGTTACGGGGGGTTGGAAGCCAAAAACATTCAGTACTTC. This translates into CASSYGGLEAKNIQYF.

This chain uses TRBV5-4 with TRBJ1-4, with D possibly TRBD1 on 6 matching bases. Germline CDR1 SGHNT, CDR2 YYREEE (reference sequence). CDR3 length: 14 residues. Trimming pared 3 bases from V and 8 bases from J, leaving 14 bases between. CDR3 residues: CASSYTGLNEKLFF. The DNA of the CDR3 is TGTGCCAGCAGCTACACAGGGCTAAACGAAAAACTGTTTTTT.

The chain joins TRBV3-1 (or the pseudogene TRBV3-2) to TRBJ1-4; TRBD1 matches 8 bases. CDR1 and CDR2 from the germline V gene are LGHDT and YNNKEL (reference sequence). CDR3 size: 15 residues. V shed 4 bases, J shed 3 bases, and the junction held 4 bases outside the gene matches. This chain's CDR3 is CASSLRGLANEKLFF. CDR3 sequence (DNA): TGTGCCAGCAGCCTCAGGGGGCTGGCTAATGAAAAACTGTTTTTT.

The V gene is TRBV24-1, the J gene TRBJ2-4; D is ambiguous. The ends were cut back, 2 bases at V and 0 bases at J, with 13 bases in the middle. CDR1 and CDR2 from the germline V gene are KGHDR and SFDVKD. CDR3 length: 17 amino acids. The CDR3 bases are TGTGCCACCAGTGATTCTAGTACAAGTATAGCCAAAAACATTCAGTACTTC. It codes for CATSDSSTSIAKNIQYF.

The V gene is TRBV15, the J gene TRBJ1-1; D remains ambiguous. This CDR3 is built from 15 residues. Germline loops: CDR1 LNHNV, CDR2 YYDKDF (reference sequence). V was pared by 2 bases and J by 7 bases, with 17 bases between. CDR3: CATSRTLATDDEAFF. The CDR3 bases are TGTGCCACCAGCAGAACATTGGCTACAGATGATGAAGCTTTCTTT.

V usage is TRBV27 and J usage is TRBJ2-1; TRBD2 matches 9 bases. The CDR3 sequence is 15 residues long. Trimming at V came to 0 bases and at J to 5 bases, leaving 2 bases not matched to a gene. Germline V gene sequence: CDR1 MNHEY, CDR2 SMNVEV (reference sequence). The CDR3 DNA follows: TGTGCCAGCAGTTTATCGCTAGCGGGAAACAATGAGCAGTTCTTC. Encoded protein: CASSLSLAGNNEQFF.

This chain uses TRBV2 with TRBJ2-5, with a tentative D call TRBD2 (5 bases). The ends were cut back, 5 bases at V and 2 bases at J, with 12 bases in the middle. CDR1 is SNHLY, CDR2 FYNNEI, per germline. CDR3 size: 14 residues. This CDR3 reads CASSPRRPQETQYF. The CDR3 DNA reads TGTGCCAGCAGTCCCCGGAGGCCACAAGAGACCCAGTACTTC.

This clone was seen more than once but under ten times. The chain recombines TRBV28 with TRBJ1-1; tentative D call: TRBD1 (6 bases). Germline V gene data show CDR1 as MDHEN and CDR2 as SYDVKM. Trimming took 6 bases from V and 5 from J, leaving 16 bases between them. This CDR3 region has 14 residues. CDR3 protein: CASSPGGRGTEAFF. The CDR3 DNA is TGTGCCAGCAGCCCTGGGGGGCGGGGGACTGAAGCTTTCTTT.

The rearrangement links TRBV28 to TRBJ2-1; 7 nucleotides line up with TRBD1. Germline V CDR1 and CDR2: MDHEN, SYDVKM. The CDR3 consists of 16 residues. After removal of 3 bases from V and 4 bases from J, the junction contained 9 bases not matched to a gene. In DNA, the CDR3 is TGTGCCAGCAGTTTCCTATCAGGGGGTTCTTACAATGAGCAGTTCTTC. The encoded protein is CASSFLSGGSYNEQFF.

DNA for the CDR3: TGCGCCAGCAGCTTGGAGCGGGGGGGCACACCAGATACGCAGTATTTT. This gives the protein CASSLERGGTPDTQYF. The chain employs TRBV5-1 and TRBJ2-3; 10 bases are shared with TRBD2. V trimming: 0 bases; J trimming: 4 bases; junction bases outside the gene matches: 5. The CDR3 length is 16 residues. Germline CDR1 and CDR2: SGHRS and YFSETQ.

The V call is TRBV15, the J call TRBJ2-3; tentative D call: TRBD2 (7 bases). Germline loops: CDR1 LNHNV, CDR2 YYDKDF (reference sequence). The CDR3 loop spans 17 amino acids. V lost 2 bases and J 0 bases, leaving 15 bases between the germline ends. The CDR3: CATSRTNGGPSTDTQYF. CDR3 bases: TGTGCCACCAGCAGAACTAACGGGGGGCCGAGCACAGATACGCAGTATTTT.

The chain couples TRBV29-1 to TRBJ1-5; D is unclear. V was cut by 0 bases and J by 6 bases, with 9 bases left in between. The CDR3 has 13 amino acids. Germline V CDR1 and CDR2: SQVTM, ANQGSEA. CDR3 coding DNA: TGCAGCGTTGAAGAGACCTCGGGTCAGCCCCAGCATTTT. Translation: CSVEETSGQPQHF.

The chain links TRBV19 to TRBJ2-3; 12 bases agree with TRBD2. Per the germline V gene, CDR1 is LNHDA and CDR2 is SQIVND (reference sequence). V gave up 3 bases and J gave up 2 bases; unmatched junction bases: 3. The CDR3 contains 16 residues. The CDR3: CASSIGLAGFTDTQYF. CDR3 DNA: TGTGCCAGTAGTATTGGACTAGCGGGGTTCACAGATACGCAGTATTTT.